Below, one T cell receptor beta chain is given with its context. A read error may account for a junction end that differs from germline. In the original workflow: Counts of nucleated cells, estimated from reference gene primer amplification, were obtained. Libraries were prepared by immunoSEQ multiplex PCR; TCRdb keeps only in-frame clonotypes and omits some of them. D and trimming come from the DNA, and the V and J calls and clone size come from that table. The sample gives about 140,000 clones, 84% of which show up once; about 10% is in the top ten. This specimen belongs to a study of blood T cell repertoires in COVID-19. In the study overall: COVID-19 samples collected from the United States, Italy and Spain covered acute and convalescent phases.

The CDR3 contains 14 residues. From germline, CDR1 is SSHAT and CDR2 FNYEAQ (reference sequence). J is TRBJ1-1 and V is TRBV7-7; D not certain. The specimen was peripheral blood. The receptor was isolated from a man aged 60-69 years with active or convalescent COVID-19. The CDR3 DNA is TGTGCTAGCAGACCCTACGGGGAGCACACTGAAGCTTTCTTT. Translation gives CASRPYGEHTEAFF.